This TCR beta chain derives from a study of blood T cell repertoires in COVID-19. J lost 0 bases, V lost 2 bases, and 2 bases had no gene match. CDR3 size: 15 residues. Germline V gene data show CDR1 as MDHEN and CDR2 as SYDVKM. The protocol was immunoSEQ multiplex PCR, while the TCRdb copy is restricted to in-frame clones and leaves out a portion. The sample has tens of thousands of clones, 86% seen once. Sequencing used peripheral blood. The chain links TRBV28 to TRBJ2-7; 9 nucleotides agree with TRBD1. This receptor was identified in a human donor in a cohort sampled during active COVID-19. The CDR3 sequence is CASSLTGQGSYEQYF. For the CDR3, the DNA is TGTGCCAGCAGTTTAACGGGACAGGGCTCCTACGAGCAGTACTTC.